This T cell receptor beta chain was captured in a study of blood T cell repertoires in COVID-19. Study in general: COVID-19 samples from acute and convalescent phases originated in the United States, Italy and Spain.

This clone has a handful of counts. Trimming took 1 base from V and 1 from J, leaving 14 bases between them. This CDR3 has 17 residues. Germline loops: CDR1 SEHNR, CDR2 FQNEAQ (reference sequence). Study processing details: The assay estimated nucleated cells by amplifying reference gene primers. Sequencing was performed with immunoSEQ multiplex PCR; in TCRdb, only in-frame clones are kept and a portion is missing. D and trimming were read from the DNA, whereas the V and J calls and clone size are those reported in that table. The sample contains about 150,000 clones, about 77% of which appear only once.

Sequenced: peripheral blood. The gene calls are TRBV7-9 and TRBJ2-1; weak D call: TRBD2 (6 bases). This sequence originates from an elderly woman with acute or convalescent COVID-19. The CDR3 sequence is CASSLVFGLASYNEQFF. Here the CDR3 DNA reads TGTGCCAGCAGCTTAGTTTTCGGTCTAGCGTCCTACAATGAGCAGTTCTTC.